These T cell receptor beta chains were read from a single sample in a study of OX40 agonist ivuxolimab in advanced cancers. Profiled with immunoSEQ multiplex PCR; TCRdb holds only in-frame clones, not every one. The profile covers about 80,000 clones, with about 92% appearing a single time and approximately 8.6% taken by the ten largest. The sample in question was CD4+ or CD8+ T cells sorted from blood, obtained in a trial of the OX40 agonist ivuxolimab. These TCRs come from an adult with an advanced solid tumor such as melanoma, head and neck, liver or kidney cancer. Each CDR3 is given with its conserved first and last residue. The D gene is left open where the match is weak. Clone size is shown for a subset of rows, as once, few, many or a class of expanded clone.

TRBJ1-5 TRBV6-8 TRBD1 once TGTGCCAGCAGTTACCTGACAGGGGGCAATCAGCCCCAGCATTTT CASSYLTGGNQPQHF
TRBJ1-1 TRBV11-2 . . TGTGCCAGCAGCTCGGGTTTCGAAGCTTTCTTT CASSSGFEAFF
TRBJ1-2 TRBV4-2 . . TGTGCCAGCAGCCAAGCCCGGGGAGGGGTGGCTAACTATGGCTACACCTTC CASSQARGGVANYGYTF
TRBJ1-3 TRBV10-3 TRBD1 . TGTGCCATCAGGAACGAGGACAGGGGAAACACCATATATTTT CAIRNEDRGNTIYF
TRBJ1-5 TRBV4-3 . . TGCGCCAGCAGCTACTACGCAGGGAATACACAGCCCCAGCATTTT CASSYYAGNTQPQHF
TRBJ2-7 TRBV19 . . TGTGCCAGTAGTTACAGACAGGCAACCTACGAGCAGTACTTC CASSYRQATYEQYF
TRBJ2-2 TRBV9 TRBD2 . TGTGCCAGCAGCGCTCCCAAGCGGGGGGCGAACACCGGGGAGCTGTTTTTT CASSAPKRGANTGELFF
TRBJ1-1 TRBV27 . . TGTGCCAGCAGTTTTGGGGGGCTGAACACTGAAGCTTTCTTT CASSFGGLNTEAFF
TRBJ1-3 TRBV2 . . TGTGCCAGCAGGGGGACGGGCTCTGGAAACACCATATATTTT CASRGTGSGNTIYF
TRBJ2-3 TRBV19 TRBD1 few TGTGCCAGTAGTGAGGGACAGTTTGACACAGATACGCAGTATTTT CASSEGQFDTDTQYF
TRBJ1-1 TRBV6-1 . medium-sized TGTGCCAGCAGTGAAGCGGTAGAGGGGGATTCAGGAGCTTTCTTT CASSEAVEGDSGAFF
TRBJ1-1 TRBV4-1 . . TGCGCCAGCAGCCAAGGGGCGAACACTGAAGCTTTCTTT CASSQGANTEAFF
TRBJ2-7 TRBV19 . . TGTGCCAGTAGTCCCATGGGGGCGGGCGAGCAGTACTTC CASSPMGAGEQYF
TRBJ2-2 TRBV19 TRBD1 . TGTGCCAGTAGTCCGGGACAGGGAAGCGGGGAGCTGTTTTTT CASSPGQGSGELFF
TRBJ2-5 TRBV2 . . TGTGCCAGCAGTGAAGCAAGTTTAGGCAGGGGCATGGAGACCCAGTACTTC CASSEASLGRGMETQYF
TRBJ2-7 TRBV7-9 TRBD1 . TGTGCCAGCACCCTAGAGGGGGCGAGCAACTTC CASTLEGASNF